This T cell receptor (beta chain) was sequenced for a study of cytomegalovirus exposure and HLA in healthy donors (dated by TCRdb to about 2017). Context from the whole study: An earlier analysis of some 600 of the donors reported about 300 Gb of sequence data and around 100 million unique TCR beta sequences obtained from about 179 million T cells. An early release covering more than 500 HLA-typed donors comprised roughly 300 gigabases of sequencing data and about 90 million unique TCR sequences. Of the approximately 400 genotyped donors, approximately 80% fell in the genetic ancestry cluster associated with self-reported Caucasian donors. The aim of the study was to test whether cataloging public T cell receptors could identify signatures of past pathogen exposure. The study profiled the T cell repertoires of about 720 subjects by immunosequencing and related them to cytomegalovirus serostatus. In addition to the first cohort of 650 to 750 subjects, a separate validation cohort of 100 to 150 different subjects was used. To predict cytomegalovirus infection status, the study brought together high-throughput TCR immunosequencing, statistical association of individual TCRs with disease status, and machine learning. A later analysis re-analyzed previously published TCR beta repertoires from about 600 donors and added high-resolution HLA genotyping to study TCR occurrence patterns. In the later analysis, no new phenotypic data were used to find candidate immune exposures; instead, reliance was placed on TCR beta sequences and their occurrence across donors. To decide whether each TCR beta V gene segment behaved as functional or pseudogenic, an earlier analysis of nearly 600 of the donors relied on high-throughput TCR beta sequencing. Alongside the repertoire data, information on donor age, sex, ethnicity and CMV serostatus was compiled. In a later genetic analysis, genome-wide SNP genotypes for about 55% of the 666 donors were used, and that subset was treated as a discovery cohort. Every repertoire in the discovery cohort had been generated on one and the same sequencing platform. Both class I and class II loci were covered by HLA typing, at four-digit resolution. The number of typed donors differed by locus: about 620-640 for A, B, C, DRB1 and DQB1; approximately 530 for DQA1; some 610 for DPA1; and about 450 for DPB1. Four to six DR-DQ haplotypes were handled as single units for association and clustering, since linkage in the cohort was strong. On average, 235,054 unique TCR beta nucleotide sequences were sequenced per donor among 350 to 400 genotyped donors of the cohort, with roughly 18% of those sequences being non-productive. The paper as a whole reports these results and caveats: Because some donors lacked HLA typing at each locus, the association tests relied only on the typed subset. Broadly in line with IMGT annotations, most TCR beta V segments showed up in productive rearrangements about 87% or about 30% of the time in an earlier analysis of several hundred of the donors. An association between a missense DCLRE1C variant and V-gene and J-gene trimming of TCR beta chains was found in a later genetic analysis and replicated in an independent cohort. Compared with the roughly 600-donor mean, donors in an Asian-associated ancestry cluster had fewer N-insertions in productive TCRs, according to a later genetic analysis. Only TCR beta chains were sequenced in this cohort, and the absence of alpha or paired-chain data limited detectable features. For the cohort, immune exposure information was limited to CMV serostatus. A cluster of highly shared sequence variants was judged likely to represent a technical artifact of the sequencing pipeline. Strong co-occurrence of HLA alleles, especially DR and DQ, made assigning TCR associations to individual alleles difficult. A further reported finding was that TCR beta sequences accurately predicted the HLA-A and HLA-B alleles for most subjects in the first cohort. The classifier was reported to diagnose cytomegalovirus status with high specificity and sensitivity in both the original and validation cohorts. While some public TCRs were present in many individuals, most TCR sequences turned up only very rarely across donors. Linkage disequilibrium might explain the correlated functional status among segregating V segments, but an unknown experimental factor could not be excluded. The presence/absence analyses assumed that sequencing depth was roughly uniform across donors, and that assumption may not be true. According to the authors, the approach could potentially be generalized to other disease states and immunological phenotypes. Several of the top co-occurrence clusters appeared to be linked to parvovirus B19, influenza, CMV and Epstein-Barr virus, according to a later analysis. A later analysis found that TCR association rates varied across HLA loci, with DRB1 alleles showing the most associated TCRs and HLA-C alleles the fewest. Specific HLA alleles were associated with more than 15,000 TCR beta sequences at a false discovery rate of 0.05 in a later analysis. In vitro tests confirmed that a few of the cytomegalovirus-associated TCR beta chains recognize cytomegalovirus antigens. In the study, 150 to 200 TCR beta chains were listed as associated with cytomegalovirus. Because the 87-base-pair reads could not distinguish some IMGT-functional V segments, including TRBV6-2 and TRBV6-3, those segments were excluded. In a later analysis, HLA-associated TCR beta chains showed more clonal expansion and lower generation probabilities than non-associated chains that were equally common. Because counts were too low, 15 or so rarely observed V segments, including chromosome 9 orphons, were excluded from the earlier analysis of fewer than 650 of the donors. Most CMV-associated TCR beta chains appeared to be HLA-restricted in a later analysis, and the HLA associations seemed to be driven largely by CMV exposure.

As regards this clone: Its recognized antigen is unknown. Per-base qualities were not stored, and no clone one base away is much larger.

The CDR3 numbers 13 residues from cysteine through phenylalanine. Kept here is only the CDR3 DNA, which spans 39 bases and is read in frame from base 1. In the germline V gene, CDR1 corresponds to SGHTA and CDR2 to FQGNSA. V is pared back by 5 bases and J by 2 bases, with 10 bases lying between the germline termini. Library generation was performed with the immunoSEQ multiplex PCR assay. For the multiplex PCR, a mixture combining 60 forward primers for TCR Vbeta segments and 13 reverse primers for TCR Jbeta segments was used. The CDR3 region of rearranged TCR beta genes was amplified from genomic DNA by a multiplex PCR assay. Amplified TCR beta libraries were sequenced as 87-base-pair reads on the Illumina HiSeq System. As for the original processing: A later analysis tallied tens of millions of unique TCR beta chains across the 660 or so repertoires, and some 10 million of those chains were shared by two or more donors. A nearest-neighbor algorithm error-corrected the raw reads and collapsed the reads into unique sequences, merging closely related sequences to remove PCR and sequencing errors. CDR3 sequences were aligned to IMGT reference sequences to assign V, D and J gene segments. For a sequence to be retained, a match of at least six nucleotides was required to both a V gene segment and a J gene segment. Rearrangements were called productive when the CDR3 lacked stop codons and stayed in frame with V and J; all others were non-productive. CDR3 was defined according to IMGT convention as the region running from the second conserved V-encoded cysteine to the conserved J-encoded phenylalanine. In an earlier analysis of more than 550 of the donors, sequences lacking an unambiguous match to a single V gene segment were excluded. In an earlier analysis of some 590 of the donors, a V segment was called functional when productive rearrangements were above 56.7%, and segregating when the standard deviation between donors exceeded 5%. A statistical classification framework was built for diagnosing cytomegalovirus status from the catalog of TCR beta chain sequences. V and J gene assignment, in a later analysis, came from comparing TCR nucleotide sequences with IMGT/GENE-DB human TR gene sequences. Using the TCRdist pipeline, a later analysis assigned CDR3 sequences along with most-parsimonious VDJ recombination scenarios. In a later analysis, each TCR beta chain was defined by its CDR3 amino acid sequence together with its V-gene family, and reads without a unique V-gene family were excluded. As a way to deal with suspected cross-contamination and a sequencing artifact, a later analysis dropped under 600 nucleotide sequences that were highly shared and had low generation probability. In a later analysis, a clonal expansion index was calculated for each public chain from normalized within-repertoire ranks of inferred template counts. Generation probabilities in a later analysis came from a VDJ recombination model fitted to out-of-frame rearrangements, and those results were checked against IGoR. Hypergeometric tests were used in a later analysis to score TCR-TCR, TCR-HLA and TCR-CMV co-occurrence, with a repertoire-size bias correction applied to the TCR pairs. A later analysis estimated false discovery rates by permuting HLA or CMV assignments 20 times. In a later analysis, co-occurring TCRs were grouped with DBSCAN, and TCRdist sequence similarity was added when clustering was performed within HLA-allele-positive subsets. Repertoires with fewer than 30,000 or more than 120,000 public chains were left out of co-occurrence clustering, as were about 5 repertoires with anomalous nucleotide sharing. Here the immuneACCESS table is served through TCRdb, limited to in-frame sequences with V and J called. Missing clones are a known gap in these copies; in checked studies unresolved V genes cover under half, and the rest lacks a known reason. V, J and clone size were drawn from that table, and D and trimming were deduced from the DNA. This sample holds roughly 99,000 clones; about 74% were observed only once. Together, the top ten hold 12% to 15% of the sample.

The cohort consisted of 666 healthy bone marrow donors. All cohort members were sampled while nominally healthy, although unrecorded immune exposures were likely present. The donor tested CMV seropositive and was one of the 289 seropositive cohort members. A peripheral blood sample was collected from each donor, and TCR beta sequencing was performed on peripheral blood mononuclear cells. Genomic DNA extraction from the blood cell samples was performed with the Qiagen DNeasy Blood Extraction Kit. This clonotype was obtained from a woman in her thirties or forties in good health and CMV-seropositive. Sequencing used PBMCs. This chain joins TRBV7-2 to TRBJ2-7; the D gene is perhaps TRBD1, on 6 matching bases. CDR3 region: CASSLTGPYEQYF. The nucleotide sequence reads TGTGCCAGCAGCCTTACAGGGCCCTACGAGCAGTACTTC.